This is a list of T cell receptor beta chains from one sample in a study of blood T cell repertoires in COVID-19. The assay was immunoSEQ multiplex PCR, and TCRdb's table has in-frame clones only and misses some. Among some 460,000 clones listed, about nine tenths were seen once. The sample comprised PBMCs or T cells enriched from blood (not recorded which). The receptors were sampled from a woman between 18 and 30 years old who had recovered from COVID-19. CDR3s include the opening cysteine and the closing phenylalanine or tryptophan. A D gene is named only where the DNA matches it firmly. Size is omitted from some rows. Given values are once, few, many or a class for expanded clones.

v_call	clone_size	j_call	d_call	cdr3_nt	cdr3_aa
TRBV12-5	.	TRBJ1-4	TRBD1	TGTGCTAGTGGTTTGCCCGGGGCCCCCGGGACAGGGGAAAAACTGTTTTTT	CASGLPGAPGTGEKLFF
TRBV11-2	once	TRBJ1-2	TRBD1	TGTGCCAGCAGCTTAACAGGGGTTAACTATGGCTACACCTTC	CASSLTGVNYGYTF
TRBV5-1	.	TRBJ2-3	TRBD1	TGCGCCAGCAGCTTCCAAACAGGGGGCACAGATACGCAGTATTTT	CASSFQTGGTDTQYF
TRBV20-1	.	TRBJ2-5	.	TGCAGTGCTAGTTACTACCGGCAAGAGACCCAGTACTTC	CSASYYRQETQYF
TRBV2	.	TRBJ2-5	.	TGTGCCAGTCGGAGAGAGACCCAGTACTTC	CASRRETQYF
TRBV6-4	.	TRBJ2-2	.	TGTGCCAGCAGTCCCATCTCTGCGGACACCGGGGAGCTGTTTTTT	CASSPISADTGELFF
TRBV6-1	.	TRBJ1-1	TRBD1	TGTGCCAGCAGTGAAGCACGGGACAGCGAAGCTTTCTTT	CASSEARDSEAFF
TRBV5-8	.	TRBJ1-2	.	TGTGCCAGCAGCTTTAACGACGGGGGGGTCTATGGCTACACCTTC	CASSFNDGGVYGYTF
TRBV25-1	.	TRBJ1-1	TRBD1	TGTGCCAGCAGTGAACCGGGACAGATGAACACTGAAGCTTTCTTT	CASSEPGQMNTEAFF
TRBV27	once	TRBJ2-3	TRBD2	TGTGCCAGCGCTCGCCTAGCGGGGGGGCTAGATACGCAGTATTTT	CASARLAGGLDTQYF
TRBV7-2	.	TRBJ2-7	TRBD1	TGTGCCAGCAGTCTCCGAACGGGGACAGAAACCTACGAGCAGTACTTC	CASSLRTGTETYEQYF